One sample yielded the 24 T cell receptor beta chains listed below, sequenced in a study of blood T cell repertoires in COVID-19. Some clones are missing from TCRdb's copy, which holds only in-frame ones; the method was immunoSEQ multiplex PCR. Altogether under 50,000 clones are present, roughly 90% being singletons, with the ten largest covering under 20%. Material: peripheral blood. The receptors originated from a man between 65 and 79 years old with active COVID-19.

CDR3 in amino acids: CASSESVGQGGNSPLHF. DNA for the CDR3: TGCGCCAGCAGTGAGTCAGTAGGACAGGGCGGTAATTCACCCCTCCACTTT. The chain couples TRBV10-2 to TRBJ1-6, with 8 bases fitting TRBD1. There are 17 residues in the CDR3. Germline V gives CDR1 WSHSY, CDR2 SAAADI. With 0 bases clipped from V and 6 bases from J, the junction kept 7 bases outside the gene matches.

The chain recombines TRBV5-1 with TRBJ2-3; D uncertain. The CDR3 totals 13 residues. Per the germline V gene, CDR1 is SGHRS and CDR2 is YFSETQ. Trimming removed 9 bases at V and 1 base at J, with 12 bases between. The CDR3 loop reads CATTPSGTDTQYF. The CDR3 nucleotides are TGCGCCACCACCCCAAGCGGCACAGATACGCAGTATTTT.

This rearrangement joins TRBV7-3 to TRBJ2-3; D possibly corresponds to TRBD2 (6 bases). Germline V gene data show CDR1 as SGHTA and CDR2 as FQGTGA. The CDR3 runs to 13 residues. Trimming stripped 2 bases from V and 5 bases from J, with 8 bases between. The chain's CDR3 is CASSLQGGDTQYF. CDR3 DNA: TGTGCCAGCAGCTTACAGGGAGGAGATACGCAGTATTTT.

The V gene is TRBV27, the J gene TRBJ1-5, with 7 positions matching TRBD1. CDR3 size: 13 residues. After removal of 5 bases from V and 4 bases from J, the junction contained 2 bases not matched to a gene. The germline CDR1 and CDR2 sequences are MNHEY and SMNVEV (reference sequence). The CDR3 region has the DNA TGTGCCAGCAGTGACAGGGTTAATCAGCCCCAGCATTTT. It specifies CASSDRVNQPQHF.

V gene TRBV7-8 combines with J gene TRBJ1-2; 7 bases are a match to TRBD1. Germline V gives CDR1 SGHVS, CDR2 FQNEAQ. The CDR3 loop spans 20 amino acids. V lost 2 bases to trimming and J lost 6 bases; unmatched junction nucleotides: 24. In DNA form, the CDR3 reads TGTGCCAGCAGCTTAAAAGCCCCATGGATGACAGGGCCAAAAATCGATGGCTACACCTTC. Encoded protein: CASSLKAPWMTGPKIDGYTF.

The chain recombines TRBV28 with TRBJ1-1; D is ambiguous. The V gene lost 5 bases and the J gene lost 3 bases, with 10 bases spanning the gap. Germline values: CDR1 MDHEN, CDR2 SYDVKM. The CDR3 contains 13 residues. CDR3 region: CASSPLSDTEAFF. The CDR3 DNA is TGTGCCAGCAGTCCCTTATCGGACACTGAAGCTTTCTTT. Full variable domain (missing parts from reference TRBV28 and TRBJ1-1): DVKVTQSSRYLVKRTGEKVFLECVQDMDHENMFWYRQDPGLGLRLIYFSYDVKMKEKGDIPEGYSVSREKKERFSLILESASTNQTSMYLCASSPLSDTEAFFGQGTRLTVV.

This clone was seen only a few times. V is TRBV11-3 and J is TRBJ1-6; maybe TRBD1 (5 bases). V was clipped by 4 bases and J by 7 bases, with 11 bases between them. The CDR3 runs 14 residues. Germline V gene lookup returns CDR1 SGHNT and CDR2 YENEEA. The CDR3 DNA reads TGTGCCAGCAGCTCTCAGGGTACGAATTCACCCCTCCACTTT. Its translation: CASSSQGTNSPLHF. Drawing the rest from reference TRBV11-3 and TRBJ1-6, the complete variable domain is EAGVVQSPRYKIIEKKQPVAFWCNPISGHNTLYWYLQNLGQGPELLIRYENEEAVDDSQLPKDRFSAERLKGVDSTLKIQPAELGDSAVYLCASSSQGTNSPLHFGNGTRLTVT.

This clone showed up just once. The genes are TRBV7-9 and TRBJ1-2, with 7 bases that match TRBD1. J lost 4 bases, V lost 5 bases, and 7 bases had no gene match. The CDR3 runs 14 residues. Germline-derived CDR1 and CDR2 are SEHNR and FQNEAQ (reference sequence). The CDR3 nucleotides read TGTGCCAGCAGCAACCAGGGGGACGGCTATGGCTACACCTTC. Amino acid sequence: CASSNQGDGYGYTF. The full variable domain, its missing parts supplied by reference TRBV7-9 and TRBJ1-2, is DTGVSQNPRHKITKRGQNVTFRCDPISEHNRLYWYRQTLGQGPEFLTYFQNEAQLEKSRLLSDRFSAERPKGSFSTLEIQRTEQGDSAMYLCASSNQGDGYGYTFGSGTRLTVV.

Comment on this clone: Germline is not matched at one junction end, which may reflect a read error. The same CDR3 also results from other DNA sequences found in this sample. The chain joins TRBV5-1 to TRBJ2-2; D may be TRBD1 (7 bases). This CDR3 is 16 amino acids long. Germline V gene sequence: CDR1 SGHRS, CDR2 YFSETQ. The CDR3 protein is CASSLLARGDTGELFF. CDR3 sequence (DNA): TGCGCCAGCAGCTTGTTAGCCAGGGGGGACACCGGGGAGTTGTTTTTT.

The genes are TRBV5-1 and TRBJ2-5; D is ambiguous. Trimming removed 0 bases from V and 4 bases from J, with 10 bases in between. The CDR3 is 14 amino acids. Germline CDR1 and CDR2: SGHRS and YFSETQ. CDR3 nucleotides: TGCGCCAGCAGCTTGGGACCAGAGGTAGAGACCCAGTACTTC. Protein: CASSLGPEVETQYF.

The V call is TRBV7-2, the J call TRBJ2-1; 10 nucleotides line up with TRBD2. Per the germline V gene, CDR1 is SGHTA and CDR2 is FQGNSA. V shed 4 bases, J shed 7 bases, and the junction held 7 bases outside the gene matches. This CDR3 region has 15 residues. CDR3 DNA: TGTGCCAGCAGCTCCAAGCGGGGGGGCTTAAATGAGCAGTTCTTC. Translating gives CASSSKRGGLNEQFF. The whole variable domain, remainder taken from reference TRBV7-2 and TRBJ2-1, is GAGVSQSPSNKVTEKGKDVELRCDPISGHTALYWYRQSLGQGLEFLIYFQGNSAPDKSGLPSDRFSAERTGGSVSTLTIQRTQQEDSAVYLCASSSKRGGLNEQFFGPGTRLTVL.

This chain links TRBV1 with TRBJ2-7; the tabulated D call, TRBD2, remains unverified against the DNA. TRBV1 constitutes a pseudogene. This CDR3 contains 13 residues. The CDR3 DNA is TGCACCATGGGGACTAGCTGCCACTACGAGCAGTACTTC. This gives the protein CTMGTSCHYEQYF.

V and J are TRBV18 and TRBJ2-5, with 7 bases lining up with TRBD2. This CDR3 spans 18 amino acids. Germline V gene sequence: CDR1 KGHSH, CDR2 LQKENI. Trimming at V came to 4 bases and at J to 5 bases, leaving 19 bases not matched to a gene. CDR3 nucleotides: TGTGCCAGCTCACTCAACGCTAGACTAGCCCTTGGATGGGAGACCCAGTACTTC. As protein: CASSLNARLALGWETQYF.

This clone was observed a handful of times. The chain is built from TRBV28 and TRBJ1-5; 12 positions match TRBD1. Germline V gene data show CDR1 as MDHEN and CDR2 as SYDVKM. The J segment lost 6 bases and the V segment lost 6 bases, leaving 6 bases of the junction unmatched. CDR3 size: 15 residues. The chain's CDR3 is CASRGGQGAGQPQHF. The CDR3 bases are TGTGCCAGCAGGGGGGGACAGGGGGCAGGTCAGCCCCAGCATTTT.

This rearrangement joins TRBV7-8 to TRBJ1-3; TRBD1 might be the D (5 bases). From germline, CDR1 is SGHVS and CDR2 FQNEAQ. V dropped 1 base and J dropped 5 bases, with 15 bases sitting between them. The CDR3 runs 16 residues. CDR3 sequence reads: CASSLERQRQRNTIYF. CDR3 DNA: TGTGCCAGCAGCTTAGAGCGCCAGCGACAGAGAAACACCATATATTTT. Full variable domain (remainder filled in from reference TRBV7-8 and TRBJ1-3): GAGVSQSPRYKVAKRGQDVALRCDPISGHVSLFWYQQALGQGPEFLTYFQNEAQLDKSGLPSDRFFAERPEGSVSTLKIQRTQQEDSAVYLCASSLERQRQRNTIYFGEGSWLTVV.

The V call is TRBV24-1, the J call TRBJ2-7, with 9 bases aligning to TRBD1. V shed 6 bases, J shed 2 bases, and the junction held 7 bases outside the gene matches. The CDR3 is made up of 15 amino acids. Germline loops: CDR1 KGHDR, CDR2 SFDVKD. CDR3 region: CATSNGTGIPYEQYF. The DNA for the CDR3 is TGTGCCACCAGTAACGGGACAGGGATACCCTACGAGCAGTACTTC.

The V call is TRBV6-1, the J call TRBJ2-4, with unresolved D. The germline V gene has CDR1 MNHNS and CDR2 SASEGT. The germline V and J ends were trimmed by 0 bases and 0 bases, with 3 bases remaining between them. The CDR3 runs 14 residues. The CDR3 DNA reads TGTGCCAGCAGTGAAGCCATAGCCAAAAACATTCAGTACTTC. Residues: CASSEAIAKNIQYF.

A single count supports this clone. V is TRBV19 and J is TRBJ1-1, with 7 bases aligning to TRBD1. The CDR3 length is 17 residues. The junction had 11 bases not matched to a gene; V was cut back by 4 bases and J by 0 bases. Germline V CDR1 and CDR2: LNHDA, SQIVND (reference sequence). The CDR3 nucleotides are TGTGCCAGTAGTAGTAGGAGGACAGGAAACATGAACACTGAAGCTTTCTTT. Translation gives CASSSRRTGNMNTEAFF. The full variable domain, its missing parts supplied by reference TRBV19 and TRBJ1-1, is DGGITQSPKYLFRKEGQNVTLSCEQNLNHDAMYWYRQDPGQGLRLIYYSQIVNDFQKGDIAEGYSVSREKKESFPLTVTSAQKNPTAFYLCASSSRRTGNMNTEAFFGQGTRLTVV.

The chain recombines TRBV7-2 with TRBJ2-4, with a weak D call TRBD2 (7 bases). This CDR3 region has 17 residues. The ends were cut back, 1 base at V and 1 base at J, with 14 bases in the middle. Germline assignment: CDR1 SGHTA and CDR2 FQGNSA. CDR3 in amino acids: CASSLVGGAGAKNIQYF. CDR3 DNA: TGTGCCAGCAGCTTAGTGGGGGGGGCAGGGGCCAAAAACATTCAGTACTTC.

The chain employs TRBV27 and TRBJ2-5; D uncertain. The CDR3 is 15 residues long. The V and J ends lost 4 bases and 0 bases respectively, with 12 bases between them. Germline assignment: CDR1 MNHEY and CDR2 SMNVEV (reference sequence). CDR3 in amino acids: CASSSPRLYQETQYF. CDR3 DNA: TGTGCCAGCAGTTCCCCCCGTCTGTACCAAGAGACCCAGTACTTC.

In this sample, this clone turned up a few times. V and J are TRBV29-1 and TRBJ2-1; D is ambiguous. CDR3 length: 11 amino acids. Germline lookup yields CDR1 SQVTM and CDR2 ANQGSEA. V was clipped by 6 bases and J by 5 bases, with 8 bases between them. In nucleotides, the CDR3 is TGCAGCGTCTCTACCCACAATGAGCAGTTCTTC. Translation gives CSVSTHNEQFF.

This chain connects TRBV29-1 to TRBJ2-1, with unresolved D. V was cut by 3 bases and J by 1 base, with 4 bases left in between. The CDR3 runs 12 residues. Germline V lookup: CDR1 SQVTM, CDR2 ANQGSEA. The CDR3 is CSVEASYNEQFF. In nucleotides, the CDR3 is TGCAGCGTTGAGGCTTCCTACAATGAGCAGTTCTTC.

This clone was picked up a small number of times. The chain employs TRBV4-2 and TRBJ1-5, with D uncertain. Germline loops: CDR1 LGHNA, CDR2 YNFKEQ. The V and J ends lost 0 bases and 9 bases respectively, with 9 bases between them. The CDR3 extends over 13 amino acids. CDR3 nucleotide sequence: TGTGCCAGCAGCCAAGATCCAGGTCGGCCCCAGCATTTT. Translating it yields CASSQDPGRPQHF.

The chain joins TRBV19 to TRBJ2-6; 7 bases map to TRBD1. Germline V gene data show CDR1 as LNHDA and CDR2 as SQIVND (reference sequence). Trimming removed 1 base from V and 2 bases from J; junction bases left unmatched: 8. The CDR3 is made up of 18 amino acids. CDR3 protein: CASSIVAQGNPGANVLTF. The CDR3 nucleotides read TGTGCCAGTAGTATAGTGGCACAGGGGAACCCTGGGGCCAACGTCCTGACTTTC.